This entry lists 27 T cell receptor beta chains sequenced from one sample in a study of T cell changes during pregnancy in multiple sclerosis. The assay was immunoSEQ multiplex PCR, and TCRdb's table has in-frame clones only and misses some. Of tens of thousands of clones listed, about 94% were seen once; the top ten hold around 0.47%. The input for sequencing was CD4+ T cells from peripheral blood mononuclear cells, taken in the first trimester of pregnancy. These receptors came from a female donor with multiple sclerosis, enrolled in a pregnancy study.

The rearrangement links TRBV5-8 to TRBJ2-3; no reliable D call. The CDR3 is 17 amino acids. Germline V lookup: CDR1 SGHTS, CDR2 YDEGEE. V dropped 4 bases and J dropped 1 base, with 19 bases sitting between them. The CDR3 coding sequence is TGTGCCAGCAGCAAGCTAAAAAAAGACTGGGGCACAGATACGCAGTATTTT. Amino acids: CASSKLKKDWGTDTQYF.

This clone was detected once. V and J are TRBV5-1 and TRBJ2-3; TRBD2 aligns across 7 bases. Trimming at V came to 1 base and at J to 3 bases, leaving 5 bases not matched to a gene. Germline V gives CDR1 SGHRS, CDR2 YFSETQ. There are 15 residues in the CDR3. CDR3 sequence (DNA): TGCGCCAGCAGCTTGTACGTGGGGGGGACAGATACGCAGTATTTT. It encodes CASSLYVGGTDTQYF.

This CDR3 reads CASSIWGQGPEKLFF. CDR3 coding DNA: TGTGCCAGTAGTATATGGGGACAGGGCCCTGAAAAACTGTTTTTT. The V gene is TRBV19, the J gene TRBJ1-4; 9 bases are shared with TRBD1. Trimming at V came to 2 bases and at J to 7 bases, leaving 5 bases not matched to a gene. Germline V gene sequence: CDR1 LNHDA, CDR2 SQIVND (reference sequence). The CDR3 length is 15 residues.

The V and J genes are TRBV10-3 and TRBJ1-2; 7 bases map to TRBD1. The CDR3 contains 19 residues. The germline V gene has CDR1 ENHRY and CDR2 SYGVKD. V trimming: 0 bases; J trimming: 1 base; junction bases outside the gene matches: 14. CDR3 DNA: TGTGCCATCAGTGAGTCGACTGGATGGGGGACAGCCAATAACTATGGCTACACCTTC. Its translation is CAISESTGWGTANNYGYTF.

CDR3 in DNA: TGTGCCAGCAGTGGCACAGGGAACTCTGGAAACACCATATATTTT. It codes for CASSGTGNSGNTIYF. This chain connects TRBV6-1 to TRBJ1-3; the D gene is possibly TRBD1 (6 bases). Looked up from germline, CDR1 is MNHNS and CDR2 is SASEGT. The V end lost 4 bases, the J end lost 0 bases, and 10 bases lay between the germline ends. The length of the CDR3 is 15 residues.

V gene TRBV11-2 combines with J gene TRBJ2-5; TRBD2 might be the D (6 bases). Germline CDR1 and CDR2: SGHAT and FQNNGV. V dropped 4 bases and J dropped 7 bases, with 19 bases sitting between them. This CDR3 is 15 amino acids long. DNA for the CDR3: TGTGCCAGCAGCTCCCCTCGGGGCGGGGAAGTGACCCAGTACTTC. Its translation is CASSSPRGGEVTQYF.

This chain connects TRBV9 to TRBJ1-1, with 8 bases identical to TRBD1. The germline gives CDR1 SGDLS, CDR2 YYNGEE. The junction had 9 bases not matched to a gene; V was cut back by 4 bases and J by 7 bases. CDR3 length equals 14 residues. The CDR3 DNA is TGTGCCAGCAGCCCCCGGGACAGGTTAAGTGAAGCTTTCTTT. Protein sequence: CASSPRDRLSEAFF. The full variable domain, rest sourced from reference TRBV9 and TRBJ1-1, is DSGVTQTPKHLITATGQRVTLRCSPRSGDLSVYWYQQSLDQGLQFLIQYYNGEERAKGNILERFSAQQFPDLHSELNLSSLELGDSALYFCASSPRDRLSEAFFGQGTRLTVV.

This rearrangement joins TRBV6-6 to TRBJ1-1, with D maybe TRBD1 (6 bases). Looked up from germline, CDR1 is MNHNY and CDR2 is SVGAGI (reference sequence). Trimming stripped 5 bases from V and 1 base from J, with 14 bases between. The CDR3 loop spans 15 amino acids. CDR3 sequence: CASSTSGHPNTEAFF. The CDR3 bases are TGTGCCAGCAGTACCTCGGGACACCCGAACACTGAAGCTTTCTTT.

The DNA of the CDR3 is TGTGCCAGCAGTGAAGTTGGCAGGCCCTCCTCTAACTATGGCTACACCTTC. It yields the protein CASSEVGRPSSNYGYTF. The chain uses TRBV2 and TRBJ1-2; D not certain. Germline V lookup: CDR1 SNHLY, CDR2 FYNNEI. The V end was cut by 1 base, the J end by 0 bases, with 15 bases between. The CDR3 runs to 17 residues.

The V and J genes are TRBV7-8 and TRBJ2-5; 12 bases match TRBD2. The CDR3 sequence is 15 residues long. V was clipped by 0 bases and J by 7 bases; unmatched bases: 3. Germline CDR1 and CDR2: SGHVS and FQNEAQ. CDR3 sequence (DNA): TGTGCCAGCAGCTTAGCTCTAGCGGGGGGGTCGACCCAGTACTTC. This codes for CASSLALAGGSTQYF. The variable domain in full, with the rest retrieved from reference TRBV7-8 and TRBJ2-5, is GAGVSQSPRYKVAKRGQDVALRCDPISGHVSLFWYQQALGQGPEFLTYFQNEAQLDKSGLPSDRFFAERPEGSVSTLKIQRTQQEDSAVYLCASSLALAGGSTQYFGPGTRLLVL.

The chain links TRBV5-1 to TRBJ1-6; D unresolved. V was trimmed by 1 base and J by 7 bases, leaving 12 bases between them. Germline V lookup: CDR1 SGHRS, CDR2 YFSETQ. The CDR3 is 15 amino acids. The CDR3 protein is CASSLNSGSNSPLHF. CDR3 coding DNA: TGCGCCAGCAGCTTGAATTCGGGGTCCAATTCACCCCTCCACTTT.

This clone has just one count. This chain uses TRBV9 with TRBJ2-5; D is perhaps TRBD1 (5 bases). This CDR3 spans 14 amino acids. With 0 bases removed from V and 2 bases from J, the gap between germline ends came to 8 bases. Germline loops: CDR1 SGDLS, CDR2 YYNGEE. CDR3 protein: CASSVGGSQETQYF. The CDR3 nucleotides read TGTGCCAGCAGCGTAGGGGGCTCGCAAGAGACCCAGTACTTC.

The chain links TRBV7-9 to TRBJ1-5; TRBD1 is a possible D gene (5 bases). Trimming cost V 4 bases and J 6 bases, with 13 bases left between them. This CDR3 region has 14 residues. Germline CDR1 is SEHNR and CDR2 is FQNEAQ (reference sequence). DNA of the CDR3: TGTGCCAGCAGCTCAGCCAGGGTTCCTCAGCCCCAGCATTTT. The encoded protein is CASSSARVPQPQHF.

The genes are TRBV9 and TRBJ2-5, with TRBD1 matching 7 bases. The V gene's germline CDR1 is SGDLS and CDR2 YYNGEE. The CDR3 extends over 13 amino acids. The V and J ends lost 3 bases and 5 bases, in that order; junction bases with no gene match: 4. The CDR3: CASSGQGFETQYF. As DNA, the CDR3 is TGTGCCAGCAGCGGACAGGGATTTGAGACCCAGTACTTC.

The chain uses TRBV5-1 and TRBJ2-5; 12 bases align to TRBD2. CDR1 SGHRS and CDR2 YFSETQ come from the germline V gene. With 2 bases clipped from V and 4 bases from J, the junction kept 6 bases outside the gene matches. This CDR3 is 16 amino acids long. CDR3 region: CASSFPSGGARETQYF. The CDR3 nucleotides are TGCGCCAGCAGCTTCCCTAGCGGGGGGGCTAGAGAGACCCAGTACTTC. Combining the CDR3 with reference TRBV5-1 and TRBJ2-5 gives the whole variable domain KAGVTQTPRYLIKTRGQQVTLSCSPISGHRSVSWYQQTPGQGLQFLFEYFSETQRNKGNFPGRFSGRQFSNSRSEMNVSTLELGDSALYLCASSFPSGGARETQYFGPGTRLLVL.

CDR3 residues: CASTPGAGGAGELFF. CDR3 nucleotides: TGTGCCAGCACCCCCGGAGCGGGGGGGGCCGGGGAGCTGTTTTTT. The V and J genes are TRBV6-1 and TRBJ2-2, with 10 bases lining up with TRBD2. The length of the CDR3 is 15 residues. V shed 7 bases and J 6 bases; nucleotides not matched to a gene: 8. From germline, CDR1 is MNHNS and CDR2 SASEGT.

This clone occurred once. CDR3 sequence (DNA): TGCGCCAGCAGCTTGGTGATAGCGTCCAATGAGCAGTTCTTC. It specifies CASSLVIASNEQFF. V usage is TRBV5-1 and J usage is TRBJ2-1, with D maybe TRBD2 (5 bases). The CDR3 has 14 amino acids. Germline CDR1 and CDR2: SGHRS and YFSETQ. V lost 0 bases, J lost 6 bases, and 10 bases lay in between.

This chain joins TRBV30 and TRBJ1-2, with D tentatively TRBD1 (6 bases). The CDR3 extends over 14 amino acids. Trimming took off 3 bases at V and 3 bases at J, with 14 bases between the two ends. Germline V lookup: CDR1 GTSNPN, CDR2 SVGIG (reference sequence). The CDR3 DNA reads as TGTGCCTGGAGAGTACAGGGTTCTGACTATGGCTACACCTTC. Translating gives CAWRVQGSDYGYTF.

This chain links TRBV28 with TRBJ1-3; 8 positions agree with TRBD1. CDR1 is MDHEN, CDR2 SYDVKM, per germline. Unmatched junction bases numbered 10, after V lost 8 bases and J lost 1 base. The CDR3 is made up of 16 amino acids. CDR3 nucleotides: TGTGCCAGCGGCGAAACCGGACAGGGATCTGGAAACACCATATATTTT. Residues: CASGETGQGSGNTIYF. The whole variable domain, filled in from reference TRBV28 and TRBJ1-3, reads DVKVTQSSRYLVKRTGEKVFLECVQDMDHENMFWYRQDPGLGLRLIYFSYDVKMKEKGDIPEGYSVSREKKERFSLILESASTNQTSMYLCASGETGQGSGNTIYFGEGSWLTVV.

The genes are TRBV7-3 and TRBJ2-7, with D maybe TRBD2 (5 bases). Germline-derived CDR1 and CDR2 are SGHTA and FQGTGA. V was pared by 2 bases and J by 0 bases, with 11 bases between. The CDR3 is 15 residues long. The CDR3 sequence is CASSLDSGLSYEQYF. In DNA form, the CDR3 reads TGTGCCAGCAGCTTAGATTCAGGACTCTCCTACGAGCAGTACTTC.

The CDR3 loop reads CASSSQGGLYEQYF. CDR3 bases: TGTGCCAGCAGCTCACAGGGGGGTCTCTACGAGCAGTACTTC. This chain uses TRBV7-8 with TRBJ2-7, with 8 bases that match TRBD1. The CDR3 length is 14 residues. V trimming: 4 bases; J trimming: 3 bases; junction bases outside the gene matches: 5. Germline values: CDR1 SGHVS, CDR2 FQNEAQ.

This clone is categorized as medium-sized. The V and J genes are TRBV2 and TRBJ2-1, with 10 bases that match TRBD1. Germline V lookup: CDR1 SNHLY, CDR2 FYNNEI. J lost 8 bases, V lost 7 bases, and 2 bases had no gene match. The CDR3 loop spans 12 amino acids. The CDR3 DNA reads TGTGCCAGCAAGACAGGGGGCTATGAGCAGTTCTTC. It translates to CASKTGGYEQFF.

This clone was detected only once. The J gene is TRBJ1-5, the V gene TRBV19, with a possible D match to TRBD1 (5 bases). The V end lost 7 bases, the J end lost 4 bases, and 23 bases lay between the germline ends. The CDR3 loop spans 17 amino acids. Germline CDR1 and CDR2: LNHDA and SQIVND (reference sequence). CDR3 protein: CASKILGRGGINQPQHF. Written as DNA, the CDR3 is TGTGCCAGTAAGATCCTGGGTAGGGGTGGGATTAATCAGCCCCAGCATTTT.

The chain has TRBV5-1 and TRBJ1-1; 7 positions agree with TRBD1. The CDR3 spans 15 residues. After removal of 0 bases from V and 7 bases from J, the junction contained 9 bases not matched to a gene. Germline V gene lookup returns CDR1 SGHRS and CDR2 YFSETQ. The CDR3, as DNA: TGCGCCAGCAGCTTGGATCCGGACAGGCGCGGTGAAGCTTTCTTT. Translated, it gives CASSLDPDRRGEAFF.

The chain couples TRBV11-2 to TRBJ1-5; D might be TRBD1 (5 bases). V was trimmed by 1 base and J by 9 bases, leaving 13 bases between them. Germline V gives CDR1 SGHAT, CDR2 FQNNGV. This CDR3 has 14 residues. CDR3 amino acids: CASSLGGDMRPQHF. The CDR3 DNA is TGTGCCAGCAGCTTAGGGGGGGATATGCGGCCCCAGCATTTT.

The J gene is TRBJ1-3, the V gene TRBV5-6, with TRBD1 matching 9 bases. Germline CDR1 reads SGHDT; CDR2 reads YYEEEE. This CDR3 has 15 residues. V was pared by 7 bases and J by 4 bases, with 9 bases of the junction left unmatched. The CDR3 protein is CASGDTGGKGNTIYF. CDR3 nucleotides: TGTGCCAGCGGTGATACAGGGGGCAAGGGAAACACCATATATTTT.

The chain couples TRBV2 to TRBJ2-5; 8 bases agree with TRBD2. Trimming at V came to 3 bases and at J to 5 bases, leaving 5 bases not matched to a gene. Germline V gene lookup returns CDR1 SNHLY and CDR2 FYNNEI. The CDR3 spans 14 residues. CDR3 loop: CASSEGLGRETQYF. CDR3 DNA: TGTGCCAGCAGTGAGGGACTAGGGAGGGAGACCCAGTACTTC.